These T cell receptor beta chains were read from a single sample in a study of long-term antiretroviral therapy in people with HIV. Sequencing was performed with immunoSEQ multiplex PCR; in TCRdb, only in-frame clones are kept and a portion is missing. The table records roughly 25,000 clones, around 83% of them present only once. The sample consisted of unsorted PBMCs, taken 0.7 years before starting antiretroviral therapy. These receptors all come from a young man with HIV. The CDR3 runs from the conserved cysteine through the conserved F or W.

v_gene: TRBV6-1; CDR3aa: CASRVQANQPQHF
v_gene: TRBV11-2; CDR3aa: CASSLEYLPGELFF
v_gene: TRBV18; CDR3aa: CASSPGSLGNTIYF
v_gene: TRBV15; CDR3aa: CATSRDLVSGNTIYF
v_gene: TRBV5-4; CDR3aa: CASSFPPDPNTEAFF
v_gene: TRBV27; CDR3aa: CASSLPASGPSYNEQFF
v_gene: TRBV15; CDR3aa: CATQTSGSVNEQFF
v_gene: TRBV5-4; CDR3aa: CASSSPPPQETQYF
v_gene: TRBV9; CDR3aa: CASSVGLAGGPDEQFF
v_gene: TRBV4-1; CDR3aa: CASSQDRQGYEQYF
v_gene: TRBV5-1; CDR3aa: CASSLEDYSGNTIYF
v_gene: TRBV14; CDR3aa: CASSQDGLSSGNTIYF
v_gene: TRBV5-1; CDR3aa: CASTGSSYEQYF
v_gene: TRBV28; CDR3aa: CASSLPDREWSEAFF
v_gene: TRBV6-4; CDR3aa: CASRQGENTEAFF
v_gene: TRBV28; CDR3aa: CASTPDRDSSYEQYF
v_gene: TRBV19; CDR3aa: CASSPPRDRVRYGYTF
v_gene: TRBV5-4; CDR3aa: CASSFGGGGMEYGYTF
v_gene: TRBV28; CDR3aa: CASGGAEAFF
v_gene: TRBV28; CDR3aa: CAGGTGGSTDTQYF
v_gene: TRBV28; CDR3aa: CASSLTGISSYNSPLHF
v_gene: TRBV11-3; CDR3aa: CASSFGGTTRNEQFF
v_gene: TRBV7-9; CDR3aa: CASSLRASGTIPQPQHF
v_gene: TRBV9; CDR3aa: CASSQPQGLTNYGYTF